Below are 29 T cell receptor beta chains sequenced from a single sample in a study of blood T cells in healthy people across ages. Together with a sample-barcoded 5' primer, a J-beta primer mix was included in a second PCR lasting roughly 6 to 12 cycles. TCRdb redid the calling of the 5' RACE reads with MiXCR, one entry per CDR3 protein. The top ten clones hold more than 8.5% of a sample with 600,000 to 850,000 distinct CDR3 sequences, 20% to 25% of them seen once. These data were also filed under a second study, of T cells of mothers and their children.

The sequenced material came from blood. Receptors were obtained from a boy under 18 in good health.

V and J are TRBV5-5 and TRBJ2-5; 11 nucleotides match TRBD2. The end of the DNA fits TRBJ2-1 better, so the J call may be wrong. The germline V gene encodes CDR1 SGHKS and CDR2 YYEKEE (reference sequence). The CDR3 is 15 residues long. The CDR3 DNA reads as TGTGCCAGCAGCCGCACCGGGACTAGCGGCAATGAGCAGTTCTTC. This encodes CASSRTGTSGNEQFF.

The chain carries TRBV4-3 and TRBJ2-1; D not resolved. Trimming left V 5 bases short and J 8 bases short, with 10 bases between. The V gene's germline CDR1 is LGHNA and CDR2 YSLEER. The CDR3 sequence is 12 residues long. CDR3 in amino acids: CASSGSEDEQFF. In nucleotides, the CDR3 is TGCGCCAGCAGCGGTTCCGAGGATGAGCAGTTCTTC.

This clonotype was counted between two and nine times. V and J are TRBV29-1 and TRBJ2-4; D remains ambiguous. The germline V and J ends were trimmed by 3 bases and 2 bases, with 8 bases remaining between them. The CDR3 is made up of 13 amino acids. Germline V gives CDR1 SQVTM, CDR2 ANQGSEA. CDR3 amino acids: CSVELPSKNIQYF. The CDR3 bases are TGCAGCGTTGAGCTACCATCCAAAAACATTCAGTACTTC.

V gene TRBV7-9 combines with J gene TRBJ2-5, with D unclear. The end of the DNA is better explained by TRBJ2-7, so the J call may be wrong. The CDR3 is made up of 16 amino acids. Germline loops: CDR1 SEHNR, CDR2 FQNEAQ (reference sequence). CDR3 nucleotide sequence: TGTGCCAGCAGCACGATCGAGGCCCCGTCACGCTACGAGCAGTACTTC. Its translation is CASSTIEAPSRYEQYF.

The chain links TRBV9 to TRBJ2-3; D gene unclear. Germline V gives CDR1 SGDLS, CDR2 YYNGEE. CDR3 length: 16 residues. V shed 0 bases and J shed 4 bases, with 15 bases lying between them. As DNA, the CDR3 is TGTGCCAGCAGCGTAGTAGGGCCCGAGGTGGCAGATACGCAGTATTTT. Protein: CASSVVGPEVADTQYF.

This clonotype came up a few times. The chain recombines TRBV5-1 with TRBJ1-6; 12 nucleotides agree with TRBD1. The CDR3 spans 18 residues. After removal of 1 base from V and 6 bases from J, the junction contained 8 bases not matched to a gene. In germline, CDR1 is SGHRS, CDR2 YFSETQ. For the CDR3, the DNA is TGCGCCAGCAGCTTGCTCGTTCCGGGACAGGGGGCTAATTCACCCCTCCACTTT. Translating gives CASSLLVPGQGANSPLHF.

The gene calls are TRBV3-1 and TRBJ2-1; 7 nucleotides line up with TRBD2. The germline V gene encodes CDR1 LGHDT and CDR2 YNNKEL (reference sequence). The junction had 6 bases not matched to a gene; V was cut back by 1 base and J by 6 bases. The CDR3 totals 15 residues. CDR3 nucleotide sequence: TGTGCCAGCAGCCAAGGGACTAGAGAACTCAATGAGCAGTTCTTC. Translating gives CASSQGTRELNEQFF.

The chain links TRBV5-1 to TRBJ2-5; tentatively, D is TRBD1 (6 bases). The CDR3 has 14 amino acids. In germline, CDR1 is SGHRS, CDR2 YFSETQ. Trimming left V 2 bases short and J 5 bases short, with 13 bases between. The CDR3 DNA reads TGCGCCAGCAGCTTTACAGGGTATGGGGAGACCCAGTACTTC. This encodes CASSFTGYGETQYF. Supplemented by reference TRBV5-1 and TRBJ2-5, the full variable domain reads KAGVTQTPRYLIKTRGQQVTLSCSPISGHRSVSWYQQTPGQGLQFLFEYFSETQRNKGNFPGRFSGRQFSNSRSEMNVSTLELGDSALYLCASSFTGYGETQYFGPGTRLLVL.

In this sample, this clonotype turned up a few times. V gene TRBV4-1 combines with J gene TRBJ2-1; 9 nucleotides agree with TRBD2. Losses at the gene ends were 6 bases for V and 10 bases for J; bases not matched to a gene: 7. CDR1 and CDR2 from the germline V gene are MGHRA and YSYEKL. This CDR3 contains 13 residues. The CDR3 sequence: CASSSISGSEQFF. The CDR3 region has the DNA TGCGCCAGCAGTTCCATTAGCGGGAGCGAGCAGTTCTTC.

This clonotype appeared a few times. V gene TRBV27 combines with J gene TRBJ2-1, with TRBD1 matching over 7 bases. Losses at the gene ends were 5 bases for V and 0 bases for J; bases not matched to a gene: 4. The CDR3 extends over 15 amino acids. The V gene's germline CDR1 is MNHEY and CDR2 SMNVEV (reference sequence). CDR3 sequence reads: CASSPDRDSYNEQFF. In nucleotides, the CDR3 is TGTGCCAGCAGTCCCGACAGGGACTCCTACAATGAGCAGTTCTTC.

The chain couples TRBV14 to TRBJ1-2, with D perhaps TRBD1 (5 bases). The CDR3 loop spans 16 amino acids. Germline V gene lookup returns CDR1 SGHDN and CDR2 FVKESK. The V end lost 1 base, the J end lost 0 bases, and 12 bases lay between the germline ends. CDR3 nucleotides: TGTGCCAGCAGCCAAGCAACCCGGGGGACTAACTATGGCTACACCTTC. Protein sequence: CASSQATRGTNYGYTF.

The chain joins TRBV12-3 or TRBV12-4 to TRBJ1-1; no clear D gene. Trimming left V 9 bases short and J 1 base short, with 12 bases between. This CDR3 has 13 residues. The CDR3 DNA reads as TGTGCCAGTCGCCGGGGAACGAACACTGAAGCTTTCTTT. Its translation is CASRRGTNTEAFF.

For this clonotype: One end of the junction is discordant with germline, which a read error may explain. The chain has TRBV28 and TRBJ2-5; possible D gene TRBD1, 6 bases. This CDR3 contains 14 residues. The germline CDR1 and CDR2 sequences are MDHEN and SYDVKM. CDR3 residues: CASSRYRVQETQCF. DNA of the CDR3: TGTGCCAGCAGTAGATACAGGGTGCAAGAGACCCAGTGCTTC.

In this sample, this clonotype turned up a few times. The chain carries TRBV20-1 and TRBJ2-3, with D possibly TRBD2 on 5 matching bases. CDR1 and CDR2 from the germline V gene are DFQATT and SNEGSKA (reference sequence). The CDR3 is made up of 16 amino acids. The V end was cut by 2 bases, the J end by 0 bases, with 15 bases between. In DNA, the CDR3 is TGCAGTGCTAGACCCCTCCTTCGCGGGAGCACAGATACGCAGTATTTT. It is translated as CSARPLLRGSTDTQYF.

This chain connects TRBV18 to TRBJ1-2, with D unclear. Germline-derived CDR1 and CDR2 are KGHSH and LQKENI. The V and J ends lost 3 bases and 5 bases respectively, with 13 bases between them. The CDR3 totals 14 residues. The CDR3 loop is CASSPIRESYGYTF. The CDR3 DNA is TGTGCCAGCTCACCGATAAGAGAATCTTATGGCTACACCTTC.

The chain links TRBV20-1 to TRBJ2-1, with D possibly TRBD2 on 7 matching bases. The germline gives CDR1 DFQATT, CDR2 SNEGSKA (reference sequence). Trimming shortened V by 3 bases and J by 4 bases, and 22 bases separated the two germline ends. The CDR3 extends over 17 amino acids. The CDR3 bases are TGCAGTGCTAGTCTATCCCGAGGGGGGGGGTCGTACAATGAGCAGTTCTTC. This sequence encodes CSASLSRGGGSYNEQFF.

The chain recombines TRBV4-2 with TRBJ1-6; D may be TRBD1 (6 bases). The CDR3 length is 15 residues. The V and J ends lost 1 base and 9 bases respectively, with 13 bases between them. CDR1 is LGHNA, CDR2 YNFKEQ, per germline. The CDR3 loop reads CASSQGNRDTSPLHF. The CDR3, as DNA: TGTGCCAGCAGCCAAGGAAACAGGGATACTTCACCCCTCCACTTT.

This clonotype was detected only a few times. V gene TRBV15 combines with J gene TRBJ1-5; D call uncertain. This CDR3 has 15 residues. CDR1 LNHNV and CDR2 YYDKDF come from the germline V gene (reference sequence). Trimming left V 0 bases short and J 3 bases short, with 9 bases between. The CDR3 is CATSRDEGVNQPQHF. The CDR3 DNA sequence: TGTGCCACCAGCAGAGATGAGGGCGTCAATCAGCCCCAGCATTTT.

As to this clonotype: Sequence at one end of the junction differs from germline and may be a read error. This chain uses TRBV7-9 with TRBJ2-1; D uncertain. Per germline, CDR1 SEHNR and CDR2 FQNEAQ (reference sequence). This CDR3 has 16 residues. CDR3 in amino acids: CASSPAADLYYMEQHF. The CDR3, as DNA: TGTGCCAGCAGCCCCGCCGCCGACCTATACTATATGGAGCAGCACTTC.

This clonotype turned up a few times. The CDR3 DNA is TGTGCCAGCAGCTCCTCAGGGGGGTCGGTGGACGAGCAGTACTTC. This translates into CASSSSGGSVDEQYF. The V gene is TRBV9, the J gene TRBJ2-7; D might be TRBD1 (7 bases). V lost 4 bases and J 5 bases, leaving 19 bases between the germline ends. CDR3 length: 15 amino acids. Germline V CDR1 and CDR2: SGDLS, YYNGEE.

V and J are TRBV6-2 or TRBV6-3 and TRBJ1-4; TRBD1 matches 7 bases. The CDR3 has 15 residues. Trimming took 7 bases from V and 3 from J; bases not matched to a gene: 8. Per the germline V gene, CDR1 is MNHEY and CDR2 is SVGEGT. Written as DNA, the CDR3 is TGTGCCAGCACGGACACTGGACAGGCTAATGAAAAACTGTTTTTT. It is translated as CASTDTGQANEKLFF.

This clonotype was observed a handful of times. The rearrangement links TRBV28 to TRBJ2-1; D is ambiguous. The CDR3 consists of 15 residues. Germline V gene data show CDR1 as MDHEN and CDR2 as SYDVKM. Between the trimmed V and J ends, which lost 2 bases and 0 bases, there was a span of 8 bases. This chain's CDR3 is CASSLDPASYNEQFF. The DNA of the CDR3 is TGTGCCAGCAGTTTAGATCCGGCCTCCTACAATGAGCAGTTCTTC.

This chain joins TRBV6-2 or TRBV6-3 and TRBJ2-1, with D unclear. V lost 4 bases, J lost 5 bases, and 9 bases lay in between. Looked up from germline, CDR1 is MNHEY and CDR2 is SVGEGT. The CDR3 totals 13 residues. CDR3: CASSFDLDNEQFF. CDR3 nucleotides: TGTGCCAGCAGTTTCGACTTAGACAATGAGCAGTTCTTC.

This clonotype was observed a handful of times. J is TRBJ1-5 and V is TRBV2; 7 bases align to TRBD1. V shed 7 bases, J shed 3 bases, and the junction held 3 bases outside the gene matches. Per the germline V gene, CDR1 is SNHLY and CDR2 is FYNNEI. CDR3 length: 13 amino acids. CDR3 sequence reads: CASTQGYNQPQHF. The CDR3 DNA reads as TGTGCCAGCACACAGGGGTACAATCAGCCCCAGCATTTT.

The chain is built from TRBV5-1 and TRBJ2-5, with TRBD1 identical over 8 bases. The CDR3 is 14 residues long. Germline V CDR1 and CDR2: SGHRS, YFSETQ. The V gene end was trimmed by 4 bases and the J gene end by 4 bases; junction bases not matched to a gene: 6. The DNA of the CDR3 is TGCGCCAGCAGCCGGATCAGGGGGCGAGAGACCCAGTACTTC. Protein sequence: CASSRIRGRETQYF.

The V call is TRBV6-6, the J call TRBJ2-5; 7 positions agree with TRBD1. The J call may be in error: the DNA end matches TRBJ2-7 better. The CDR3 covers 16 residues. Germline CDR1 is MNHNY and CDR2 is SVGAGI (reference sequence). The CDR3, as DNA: TGTGCCAGCAGCTATACAGGGGAAGTACCCTCCTACGAGCAGTACTTC. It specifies CASSYTGEVPSYEQYF.

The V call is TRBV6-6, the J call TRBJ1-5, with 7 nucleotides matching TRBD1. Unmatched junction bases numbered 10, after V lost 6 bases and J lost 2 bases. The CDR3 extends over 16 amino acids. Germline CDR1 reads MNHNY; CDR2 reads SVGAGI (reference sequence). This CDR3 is CASSHQDRTRNQPQHF. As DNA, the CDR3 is TGTGCCAGCAGCCACCAGGACAGGACTCGCAATCAGCCCCAGCATTTT.

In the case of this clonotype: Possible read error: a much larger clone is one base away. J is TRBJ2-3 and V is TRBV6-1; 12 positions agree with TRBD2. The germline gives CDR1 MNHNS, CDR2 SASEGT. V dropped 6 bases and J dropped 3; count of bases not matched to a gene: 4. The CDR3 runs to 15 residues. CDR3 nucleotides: TGTGCCAGCAGGCCGACTAGCGGGAGAACAGATACGCAGTATTTT. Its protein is CASRPTSGRTDTQYF.

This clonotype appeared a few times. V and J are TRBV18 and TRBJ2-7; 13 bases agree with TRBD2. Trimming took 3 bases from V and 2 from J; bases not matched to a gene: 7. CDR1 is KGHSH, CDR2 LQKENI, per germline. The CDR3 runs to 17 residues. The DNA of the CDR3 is TGTGCCAGCTCACCCAACGTACTAGCGGGGGGGACCTACGAGCAGTACTTC. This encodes CASSPNVLAGGTYEQYF.